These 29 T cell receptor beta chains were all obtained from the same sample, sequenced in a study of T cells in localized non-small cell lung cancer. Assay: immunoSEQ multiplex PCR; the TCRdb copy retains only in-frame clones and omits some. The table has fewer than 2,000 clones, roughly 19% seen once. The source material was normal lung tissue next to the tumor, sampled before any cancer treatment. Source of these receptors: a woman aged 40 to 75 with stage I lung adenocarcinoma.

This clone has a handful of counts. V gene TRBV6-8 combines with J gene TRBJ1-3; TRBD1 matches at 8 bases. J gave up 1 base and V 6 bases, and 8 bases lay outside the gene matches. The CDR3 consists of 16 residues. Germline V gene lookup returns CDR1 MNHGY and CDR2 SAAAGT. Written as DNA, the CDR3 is TGTGCCAGCAGAAATGGACAGGGCGGTTCTGGAAACACCATATATTTT. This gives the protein CASRNGQGGSGNTIYF.

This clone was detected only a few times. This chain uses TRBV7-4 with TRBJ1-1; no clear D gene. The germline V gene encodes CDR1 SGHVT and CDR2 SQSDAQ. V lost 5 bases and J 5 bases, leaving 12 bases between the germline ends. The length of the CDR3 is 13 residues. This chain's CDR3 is CASSPYLRTEAFF. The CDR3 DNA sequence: TGTGCCAGCAGCCCGTACCTCCGGACTGAAGCTTTCTTT.

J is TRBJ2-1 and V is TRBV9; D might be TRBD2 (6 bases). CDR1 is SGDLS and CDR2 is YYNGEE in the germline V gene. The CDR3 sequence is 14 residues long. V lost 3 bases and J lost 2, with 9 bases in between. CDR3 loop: CASSGGEPYNEQFF. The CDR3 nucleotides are TGTGCCAGCAGCGGCGGGGAACCCTACAATGAGCAGTTCTTC.

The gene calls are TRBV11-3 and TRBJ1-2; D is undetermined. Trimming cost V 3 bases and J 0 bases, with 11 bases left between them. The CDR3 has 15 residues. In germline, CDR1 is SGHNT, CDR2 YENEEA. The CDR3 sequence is CASSLEGAANYGYTF. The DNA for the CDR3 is TGTGCCAGCAGCTTGGAGGGCGCTGCTAACTATGGCTACACCTTC.

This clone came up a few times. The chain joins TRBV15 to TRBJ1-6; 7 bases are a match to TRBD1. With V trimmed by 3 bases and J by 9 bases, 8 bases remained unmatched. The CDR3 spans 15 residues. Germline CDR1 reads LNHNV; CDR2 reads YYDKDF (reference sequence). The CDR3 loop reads CATSSSRTGGSPLHF. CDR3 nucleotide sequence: TGTGCCACCAGCAGTTCGAGGACAGGAGGTTCACCCCTCCACTTT.

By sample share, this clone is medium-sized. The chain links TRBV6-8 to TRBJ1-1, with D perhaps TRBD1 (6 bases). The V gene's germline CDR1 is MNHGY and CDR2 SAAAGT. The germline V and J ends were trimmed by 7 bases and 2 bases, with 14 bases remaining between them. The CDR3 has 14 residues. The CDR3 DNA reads TGTGCCAGCACTCTGGACAGCCGTAACACTGAAGCTTTCTTT. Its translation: CASTLDSRNTEAFF.

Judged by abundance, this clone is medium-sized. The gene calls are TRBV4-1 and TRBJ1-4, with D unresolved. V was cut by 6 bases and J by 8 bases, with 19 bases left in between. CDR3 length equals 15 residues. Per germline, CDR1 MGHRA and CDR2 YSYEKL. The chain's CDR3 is CASSSGKGLGEKLFF. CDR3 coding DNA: TGCGCCAGCAGTTCAGGCAAAGGGCTGGGCGAAAAACTGTTTTTT.

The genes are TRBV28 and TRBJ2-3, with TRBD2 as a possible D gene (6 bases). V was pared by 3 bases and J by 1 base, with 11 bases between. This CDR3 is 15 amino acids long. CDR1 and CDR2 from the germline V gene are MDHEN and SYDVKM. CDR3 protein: CASSFIGEGTDTQYF. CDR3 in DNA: TGTGCCAGCAGTTTTATCGGGGAGGGCACAGATACGCAGTATTTT.

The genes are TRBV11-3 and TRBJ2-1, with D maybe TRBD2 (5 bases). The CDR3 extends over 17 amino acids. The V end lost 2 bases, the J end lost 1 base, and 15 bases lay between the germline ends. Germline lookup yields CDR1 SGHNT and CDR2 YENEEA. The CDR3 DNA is TGTGCCAGCAGCTTAAAAGGCCGGGGAAAATCCTACAATGAGCAGTTCTTC. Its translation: CASSLKGRGKSYNEQFF.

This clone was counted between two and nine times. The CDR3 loop is CASSLGGATSPLHF. The CDR3, as DNA: TGCGCCAGCAGCTTGGGCGGGGCGACTTCACCCCTCCACTTT. V is TRBV5-1 and J is TRBJ1-6, with D perhaps matching TRBD1 (5 bases). The ends were cut back, 0 bases at V and 9 bases at J, with 10 bases in the middle. The CDR3 spans 14 residues. Germline V gene lookup returns CDR1 SGHRS and CDR2 YFSETQ.

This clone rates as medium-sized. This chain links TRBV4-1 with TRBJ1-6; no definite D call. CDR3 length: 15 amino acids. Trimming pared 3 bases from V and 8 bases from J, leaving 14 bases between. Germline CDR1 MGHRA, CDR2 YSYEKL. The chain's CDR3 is CASSQEAADYSPLHF. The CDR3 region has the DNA TGCGCCAGCAGCCAGGAAGCGGCGGACTATTCACCCCTCCACTTT.

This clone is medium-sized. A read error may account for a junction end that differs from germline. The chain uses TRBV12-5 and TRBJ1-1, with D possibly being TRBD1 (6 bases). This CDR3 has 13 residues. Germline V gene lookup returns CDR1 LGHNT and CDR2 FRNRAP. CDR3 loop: CASGHGNRAEAFF. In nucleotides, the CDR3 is TGTGCTAGTGGTCATGGAAACAGGGCTGAGGCTTTCTTT.

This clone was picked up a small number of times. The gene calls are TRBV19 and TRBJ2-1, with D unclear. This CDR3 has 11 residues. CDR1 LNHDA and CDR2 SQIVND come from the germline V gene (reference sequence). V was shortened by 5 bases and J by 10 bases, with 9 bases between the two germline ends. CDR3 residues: CASSEAREQFF. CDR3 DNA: TGTGCCAGTAGTGAAGCCCGGGAGCAGTTCTTC.

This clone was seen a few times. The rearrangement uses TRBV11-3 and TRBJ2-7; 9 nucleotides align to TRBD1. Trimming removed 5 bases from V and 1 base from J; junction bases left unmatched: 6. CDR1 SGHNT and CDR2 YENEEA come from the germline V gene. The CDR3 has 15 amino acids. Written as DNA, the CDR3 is TGTGCCAGCAGCGACACAGGGGGCAGATCCTACGAGCAGTACTTC. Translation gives CASSDTGGRSYEQYF. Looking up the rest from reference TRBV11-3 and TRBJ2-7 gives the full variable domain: EAGVVQSPRYKIIEKKQPVAFWCNPISGHNTLYWYLQNLGQGPELLIRYENEEAVDDSQLPKDRFSAERLKGVDSTLKIQPAELGDSAVYLCASSDTGGRSYEQYFGPGTRLTVT.

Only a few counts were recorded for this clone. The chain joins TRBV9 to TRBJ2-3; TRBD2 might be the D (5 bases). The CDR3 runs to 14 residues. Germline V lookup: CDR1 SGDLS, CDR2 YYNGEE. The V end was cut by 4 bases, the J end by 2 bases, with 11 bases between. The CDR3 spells CASSLSGLTDTQYF. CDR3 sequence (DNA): TGTGCCAGCAGCCTCAGTGGACTCACAGATACGCAGTATTTT.

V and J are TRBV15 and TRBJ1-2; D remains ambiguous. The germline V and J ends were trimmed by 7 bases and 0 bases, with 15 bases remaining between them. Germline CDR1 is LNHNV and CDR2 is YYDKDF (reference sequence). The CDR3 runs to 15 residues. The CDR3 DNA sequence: TGTGCCACCAACGACAAAGGCGGGCCTAACTATGGCTACACCTTC. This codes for CATNDKGGPNYGYTF.

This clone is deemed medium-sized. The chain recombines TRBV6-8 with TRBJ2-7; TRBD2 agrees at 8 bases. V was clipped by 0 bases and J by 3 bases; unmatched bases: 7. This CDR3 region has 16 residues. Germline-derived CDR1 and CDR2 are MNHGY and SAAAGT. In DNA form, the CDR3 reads TGTGCCAGCAGTTACTCGATGGAGCGGGGGAGCTACGAGCAGTACTTC. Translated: CASSYSMERGSYEQYF.

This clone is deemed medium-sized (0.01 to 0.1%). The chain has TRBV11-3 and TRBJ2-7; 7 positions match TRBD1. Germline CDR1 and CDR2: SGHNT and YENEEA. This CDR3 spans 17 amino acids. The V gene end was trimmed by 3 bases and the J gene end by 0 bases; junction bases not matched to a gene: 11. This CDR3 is CASSFGPGTDSSYEQYF. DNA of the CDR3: TGTGCCAGCAGCTTTGGCCCAGGGACAGATAGCTCCTACGAGCAGTACTTC.

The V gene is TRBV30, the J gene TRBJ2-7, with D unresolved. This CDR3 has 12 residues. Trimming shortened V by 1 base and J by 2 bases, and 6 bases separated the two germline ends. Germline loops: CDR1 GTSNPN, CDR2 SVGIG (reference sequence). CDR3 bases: TGTGCCTGGAGTGGTGGGGCCTACGAGCAGTACTTC. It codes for CAWSGGAYEQYF. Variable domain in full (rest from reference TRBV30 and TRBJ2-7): SQTIHQWPATLVQPVGSPLSLECTVEGTSNPNLYWYRQAAGRGLQLLFYSVGIGQISSEVPQNLSASRPQDRQFILSSKKLLLSDSGFYLCAWSGGAYEQYFGPGTRLTVT.

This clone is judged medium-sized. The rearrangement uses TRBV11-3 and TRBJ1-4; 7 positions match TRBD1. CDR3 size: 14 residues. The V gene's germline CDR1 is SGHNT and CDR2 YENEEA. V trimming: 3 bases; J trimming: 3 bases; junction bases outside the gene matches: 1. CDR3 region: CASSLGQSNEKLFF. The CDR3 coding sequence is TGTGCCAGCAGCTTGGGACAGTCTAATGAAAAACTGTTTTTT.

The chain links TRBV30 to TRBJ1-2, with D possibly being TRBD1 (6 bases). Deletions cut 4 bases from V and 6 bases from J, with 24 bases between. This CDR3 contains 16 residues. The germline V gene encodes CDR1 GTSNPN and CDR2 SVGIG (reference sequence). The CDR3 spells CAWTLGGRGLRDGYTF. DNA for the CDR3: TGTGCCTGGACGTTGGGCGGGCGGGGGCTGAGAGATGGCTACACCTTC.

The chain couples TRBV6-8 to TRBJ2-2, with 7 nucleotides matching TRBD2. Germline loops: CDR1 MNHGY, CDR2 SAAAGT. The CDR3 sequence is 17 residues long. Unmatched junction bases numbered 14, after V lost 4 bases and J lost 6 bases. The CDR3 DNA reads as TGTGCCAGCAGTTCCCACCGGGGCGGGGGAGTTTCCGGGGAGCTGTTTTTT. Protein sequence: CASSSHRGGGVSGELFF.

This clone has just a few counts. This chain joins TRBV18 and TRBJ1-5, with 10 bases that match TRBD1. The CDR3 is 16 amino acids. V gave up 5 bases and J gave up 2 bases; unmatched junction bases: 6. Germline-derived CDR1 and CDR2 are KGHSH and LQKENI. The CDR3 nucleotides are TGTGCCAGCTCAGATGCCGGGACAGGGGGCAATCAGCCCCAGCATTTT. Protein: CASSDAGTGGNQPQHF.

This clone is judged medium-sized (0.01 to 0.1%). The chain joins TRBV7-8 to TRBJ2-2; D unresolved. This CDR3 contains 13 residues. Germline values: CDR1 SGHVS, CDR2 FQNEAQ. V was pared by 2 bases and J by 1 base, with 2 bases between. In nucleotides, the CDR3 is TGTGCCAGCAGCTTAAAGAACACCGGGGAGCTGTTTTTT. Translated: CASSLKNTGELFF. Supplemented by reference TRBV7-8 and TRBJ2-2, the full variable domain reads GAGVSQSPRYKVAKRGQDVALRCDPISGHVSLFWYQQALGQGPEFLTYFQNEAQLDKSGLPSDRFFAERPEGSVSTLKIQRTQQEDSAVYLCASSLKNTGELFFGEGSRLTVL.

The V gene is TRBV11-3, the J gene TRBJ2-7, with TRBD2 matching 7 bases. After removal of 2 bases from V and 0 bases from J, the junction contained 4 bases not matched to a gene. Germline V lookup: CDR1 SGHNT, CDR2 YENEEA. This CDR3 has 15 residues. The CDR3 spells CASSLSGASSYEQYF. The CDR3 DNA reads TGTGCCAGCAGCTTAAGCGGGGCCAGCTCCTACGAGCAGTACTTC. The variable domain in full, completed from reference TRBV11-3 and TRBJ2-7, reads EAGVVQSPRYKIIEKKQPVAFWCNPISGHNTLYWYLQNLGQGPELLIRYENEEAVDDSQLPKDRFSAERLKGVDSTLKIQPAELGDSAVYLCASSLSGASSYEQYFGPGTRLTVT.

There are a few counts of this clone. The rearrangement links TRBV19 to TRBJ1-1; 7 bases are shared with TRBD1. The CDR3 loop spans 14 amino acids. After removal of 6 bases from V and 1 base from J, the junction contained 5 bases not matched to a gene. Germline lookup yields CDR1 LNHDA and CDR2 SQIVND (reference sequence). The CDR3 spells CASRGRGTNTEAFF. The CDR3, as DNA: TGTGCCAGTAGGGGCAGGGGGACGAACACTGAAGCTTTCTTT.

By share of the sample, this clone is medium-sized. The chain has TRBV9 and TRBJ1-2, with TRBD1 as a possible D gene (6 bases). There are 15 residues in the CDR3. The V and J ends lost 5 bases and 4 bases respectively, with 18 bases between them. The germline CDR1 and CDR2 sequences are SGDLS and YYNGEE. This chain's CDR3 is CASSEGQGGFYGYTF. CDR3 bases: TGTGCCAGCAGTGAAGGACAAGGGGGTTTCTATGGCTACACCTTC.

DNA for the CDR3: TGTGCGATAAGGAGGGATAAAGGCACAGATACGCAGTATTTT. This translates into CAIRRDKGTDTQYF. The V and J genes are TRBV10-3 and TRBJ2-3, with D perhaps matching TRBD2 (6 bases). The CDR3 has 14 residues. Germline V CDR1 and CDR2: ENHRY, SYGVKD.

CDR3 sequence (DNA): TGTGCCACCCTTAAACGAGGGGATGAGAACTATGGCTACACCTTC. This sequence encodes CATLKRGDENYGYTF. The rearrangement joins TRBV19 to TRBJ1-2; a weak D match, TRBD1 (5 bases). Germline V lookup: CDR1 LNHDA, CDR2 SQIVND (reference sequence). Trimming shortened V by 10 bases and J by 2 bases, and 20 bases separated the two germline ends. The length of the CDR3 is 15 residues. Looking up the rest from reference TRBV19 and TRBJ1-2 gives the full variable domain: DGGITQSPKYLFRKEGQNVTLSCEQNLNHDAMYWYRQDPGQGLRLIYYSQIVNDFQKGDIAEGYSVSREKKESFPLTVTSAQKNPTAFYLCATLKRGDENYGYTFGSGTRLTVV.